The rows below give T cell receptor beta chains drawn from one sample of a study of T cells after yellow fever vaccination. TCRdb re-analysed the 5' RACE reads in MiXCR, keeping a single row per CDR3 protein. Here the sample spans roughly 180,000 distinct CDR3 sequences, approximately 6.2% being singletons. The sample was CD4+ T cells sorted from PBMCs, taken on the day of the first yellow fever vaccination. These receptors were taken from a man aged 18-30 years who received the YFV17D yellow fever vaccine. Both conserved end residues are part of each CDR3. Each record gives: clone size, D gene, V gene, J gene, CDR3 protein, CDR3 DNA. A D gene is named only where the DNA matches it firmly. Not all rows give a size; the values are once, few, many and, for expanded clones, a class.

>many|.|TRBV7-6|TRBJ1-5
CASSPQSGNNQPQHF
TGTGCCAGCAGCCCCCAGTCAGGGAACAATCAGCCCCAGCATTTT
>many|.|TRBV7-3|TRBJ2-6
CASSLAGWDSGANVLTF
TGTGCCAGCAGCTTAGCAGGGTGGGACTCTGGGGCCAACGTCCTGACTTTC
>many|.|TRBV4-2|TRBJ2-3
CASTPQFSSTDTQYF
TGTGCCAGCACCCCCCAGTTCTCTAGCACAGATACGCAGTATTTT
>few|TRBD1|TRBV5-1|TRBJ2-7
CASSEGQASSYEQYF
TGCGCCAGCAGCGAAGGACAGGCTAGCTCCTACGAGCAGTACTTC
>many|.|TRBV4-3|TRBJ2-3
CASSQGSDRYSDTQYF
TGCGCCAGCAGCCAAGGCTCTGATCGGTACTCAGATACGCAGTATTTT
>many|.|TRBV9|TRBJ1-2
CASSVSGVGYTF
TGTGCCAGCAGCGTGTCAGGGGTCGGCTACACCTTC
>.|.|TRBV20-1|TRBJ1-2
CSAAQDYGYTF
TGCAGTGCGGCACAGGACTATGGCTACACCTTC
>many|.|TRBV5-4|TRBJ2-3
CASSLGPSKTDTQYF
TGTGCCAGCAGCTTGGGGCCTTCCAAGACAGATACGCAGTATTTT
>few|.|TRBV7-2|TRBJ2-5
CASSSLGVTQYF
TGTGCCAGCAGCTCCCTAGGGGTGACCCAGTACTTC
>.|.|TRBV19|TRBJ2-5
CASSGQDQETQYF
TGTGCCAGTAGTGGTCAGGACCAAGAGACCCAGTACTTC
>few|.|TRBV4-3|TRBJ2-1
CASSQTIDNEQFF
TGCGCCAGCAGCCAGACCATAGACAATGAGCAGTTCTTC
>.|.|TRBV25-1|TRBJ1-6
CASSGGLGHSPLHF
TGTGCCAGCAGTGGGGGGTTGGGCCATTCACCCCTCCACTTT
>.|.|TRBV7-2|TRBJ1-2
CASSPRRRGGDSHGYTF
TGTGCCAGCAGCCCGCGCCGAAGAGGGGGGGATAGCCATGGCTACACCTTC
>many|TRBD1|TRBV6-5|TRBJ2-7
CASSYAGQDYYEQYF
TGTGCCAGCAGTTACGCCGGACAGGATTACTACGAGCAGTACTTC
>many|.|TRBV9|TRBJ2-1
CASSVEEGPYNEQFF
TGTGCCAGCAGCGTAGAGGAGGGGCCCTACAATGAGCAGTTCTTC
>.|.|TRBV3-1|TRBJ2-1
CASSQVGSGAVQFF
TGTGCCAGCAGCCAAGTAGGTAGCGGCGCTGTACAGTTCTTC
>many|TRBD1|TRBV10-3|TRBJ1-2
CAISEPDRAGYTF
TGTGCCATCAGTGAGCCTGACAGGGCTGGCTACACCTTC
>many|TRBD2|TRBV10-3|TRBJ2-3
CAISGTSGGLGDTQYF
TGTGCCATCAGTGGGACTAGCGGGGGACTGGGAGATACGCAGTATTTT
>few|.|TRBV5-1|TRBJ1-4
CASSLQPILIGEKLFF
TGCGCCAGCAGCTTGCAGCCGATCCTAATTGGTGAAAAACTGTTTTTT
>few|.|TRBV6-1|TRBJ1-2
CASTKTAGGRLYGYTF
TGTGCCAGCACCAAGACTGCCGGGGGCCGACTCTATGGCTACACCTTC
>few|.|TRBV30|TRBJ1-1
CAWIPRTVHTEAFF
TGTGCCTGGATCCCGAGAACCGTGCACACTGAAGCTTTCTTT
>many|TRBD1|TRBV18|TRBJ1-2
CASSPGQGEYGYTF
TGTGCCAGCTCACCAGGACAGGGCGAGTATGGCTACACCTTC
>many|.|TRBV5-1|TRBJ2-3
CASYNNLRTDTQYF
TGCGCCAGCTATAATAATCTCCGCACAGATACGCAGTATTTT
>few|TRBD2|TRBV28|TRBJ2-3
CASSSPQTTSGTDTQYF
TGTGCCAGCAGTTCCCCCCAGACGACTAGCGGCACAGATACGCAGTATTTT
>few|TRBD1|TRBV5-1|TRBJ1-3
CASSLGQPSSGNTIYF
TGCGCCAGCAGCCTGGGACAGCCAAGCTCTGGAAACACCATATATTTT
>many|.|TRBV11-3|TRBJ2-2
CASSLGAGIGNTGELFF
TGTGCCAGCAGCTTAGGTGCGGGGATCGGGAACACCGGGGAGCTGTTTTTT
>many|.|TRBV25-1|TRBJ1-6
CATRRRSSYNSPLHF
TGTGCCACAAGGAGAAGGAGCTCCTATAATTCACCCCTCCACTTT
>.|TRBD1|TRBV6-2/TRBV6-3|TRBJ1-5
CASTDRGGQPQHF
TGTGCCAGCACCGACAGGGGCGGGCAGCCCCAGCATTTT
>.|TRBD2|TRBV11-2|TRBJ2-5
CASSPSGLAGGETQYF
TGTGCCAGCAGCCCATCAGGACTAGCGGGGGGGGAGACCCAGTACTTC
>few|.|TRBV5-1|TRBJ2-2
CASQITGTPANTGELFF
TGCGCCAGCCAAATCACAGGGACCCCCGCGAACACCGGGGAGCTGTTTTTT
>many|TRBD1|TRBV2|TRBJ1-6
CASRKDRGNSPLHF
TGTGCCAGCAGAAAGGACAGGGGTAATTCACCCCTCCACTTT
>many|.|TRBV10-3|TRBJ2-2
CAISEGQNTGELFF
TGTGCCATCAGTGAGGGACAGAACACCGGGGAGCTGTTTTTT
>many|.|TRBV7-3|TRBJ2-3
CASSLSLNTDTQYF
TGTGCCAGCAGCTTAAGCCTGAACACAGATACGCAGTATTTT
>few|.|TRBV28|TRBJ2-7
CASTLSSYEQYF
TGTGCCAGCACCCTCAGCAGTTACGAGCAGTACTTC
>.|TRBD1|TRBV11-1|TRBJ2-5
CASSLCRDRGLFCPQETQYF
TGTGCCAGCAGCCTCTGTCGGGACAGGGGACTTTTCTGCCCTCAAGAGACCCAGTACTTC
>many|.|TRBV4-2|TRBJ1-1
CASSPQAGVHTEAFF
TGTGCCAGCAGCCCCCAAGCAGGGGTTCACACTGAAGCTTTCTTT
>.|.|TRBV12-3/TRBV12-4|TRBJ1-1
CASTEGWYDEAFF
TGTGCCAGCACCGAGGGGTGGTATGATGAAGCTTTCTTT
>.|.|TRBV10-2|TRBJ1-6
CASRQNNSPLHF
TGCGCCAGTCGGCAGAATAATTCACCCCTCCACTTT
>many|.|TRBV20-1|TRBJ2-5
CSAFIRGGETQYF
TGCAGTGCCTTTATCCGGGGAGGAGAGACCCAGTACTTC
>medium-sized|.|TRBV4-3|TRBJ1-6
CASSQDQGRDSPLHF
TGCGCCAGCAGCCAAGATCAGGGTAGGGATTCACCCCTCCACTTT
>many|.|TRBV7-9|TRBJ2-4
CASSFGGQGNIQYF
TGTGCCAGCAGCTTTGGAGGGCAAGGGAACATTCAGTACTTC
>.|.|TRBV24-1|TRBJ2-3
CATSDVGGDRRADTQYF
TGTGCCACCAGTGACGTAGGGGGGGACCGGAGGGCAGATACGCAGTATTTT
>many|.|TRBV21-1|TRBJ2-3
CASSKVTRLPHTDTQYF
TGTGCCAGCAGCAAAGTAACACGGCTGCCCCACACAGATACGCAGTATTTT
>.|TRBD1|TRBV20-1|TRBJ1-2
CSADTGGNYGYTF
TGCAGTGCTGATACAGGGGGGAACTATGGCTACACCTTC
>.|.|TRBV4-1|TRBJ1-4
CASSPEGSGAPTNEKLFF
TGCGCCAGCAGCCCTGAGGGTTCAGGGGCCCCAACTAATGAAAAACTGTTTTTT
>.|.|TRBV25-1|TRBJ2-5
CASSDDGRGQETQYF
TGTGCCAGCAGTGATGACGGCAGGGGCCAAGAGACCCAGTACTTC
>many|.|TRBV7-2|TRBJ1-5
CASSWGGGPQHF
TGTGCCAGCAGCTGGGGTGGGGGGCCCCAGCATTTT
>many|.|TRBV7-3|TRBJ1-1
CASSSGGANTEAFF
TGTGCCAGCAGCTCCGGAGGGGCGAACACTGAAGCTTTCTTT
>few|.|TRBV7-2|TRBJ2-5
CASSPSRGHQETQYF
TGTGCCAGCAGCCCATCCCGGGGGCATCAAGAGACCCAGTACTTC
>few|TRBD1|TRBV20-1|TRBJ1-1
CSARAWIDRGPDTEAFF
TGCAGTGCTAGAGCTTGGATTGACAGGGGGCCGGACACTGAAGCTTTCTTT
>few|TRBD1|TRBV5-1|TRBJ1-1
CASSWESTGGYAEAFF
TGCGCCAGCAGCTGGGAATCGACAGGGGGGTACGCTGAAGCTTTCTTT
>many|.|TRBV5-6|TRBJ1-1
CASSLAAGHSAAEAFF
TGTGCCAGCAGCTTGGCCGCGGGACATAGCGCGGCTGAAGCTTTCTTT
>few|.|TRBV5-1|TRBJ2-1
CASSIPLVLNNEQFF
TGCGCCAGCAGTATTCCGCTCGTACTGAACAATGAGCAGTTCTTC
>.|.|TRBV11-2|TRBJ2-5
CASSLVQGLQTQYF
TGTGCCAGCAGCTTAGTTCAGGGGTTACAGACCCAGTACTTC
>many|.|TRBV7-9|TRBJ1-1
CASCWDNTEAFF
TGTGCCAGTTGCTGGGACAACACTGAAGCTTTCTTT